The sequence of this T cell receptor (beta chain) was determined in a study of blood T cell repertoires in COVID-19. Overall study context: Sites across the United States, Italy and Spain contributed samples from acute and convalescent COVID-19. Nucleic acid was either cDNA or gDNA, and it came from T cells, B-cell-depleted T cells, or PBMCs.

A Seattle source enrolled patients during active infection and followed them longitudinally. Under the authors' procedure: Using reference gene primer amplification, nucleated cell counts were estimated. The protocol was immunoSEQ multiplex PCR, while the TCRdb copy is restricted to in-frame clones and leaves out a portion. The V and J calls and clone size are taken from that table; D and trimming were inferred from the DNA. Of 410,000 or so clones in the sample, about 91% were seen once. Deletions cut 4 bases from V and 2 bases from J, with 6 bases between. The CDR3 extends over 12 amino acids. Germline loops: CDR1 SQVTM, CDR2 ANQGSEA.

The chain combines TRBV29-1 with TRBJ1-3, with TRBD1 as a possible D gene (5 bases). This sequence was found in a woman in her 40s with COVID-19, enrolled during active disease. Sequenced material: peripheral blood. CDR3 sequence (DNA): TGCAGCGTTGCAGGGCCTGGAAACACCATATATTTT. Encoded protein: CSVAGPGNTIYF.